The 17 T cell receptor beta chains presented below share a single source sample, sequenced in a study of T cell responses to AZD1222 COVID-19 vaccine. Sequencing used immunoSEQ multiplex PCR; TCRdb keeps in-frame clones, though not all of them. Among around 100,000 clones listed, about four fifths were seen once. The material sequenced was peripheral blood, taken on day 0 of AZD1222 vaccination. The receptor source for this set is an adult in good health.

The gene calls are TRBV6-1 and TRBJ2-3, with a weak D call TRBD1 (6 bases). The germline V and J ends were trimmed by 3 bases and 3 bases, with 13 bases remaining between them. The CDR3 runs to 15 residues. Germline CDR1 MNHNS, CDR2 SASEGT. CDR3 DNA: TGTGCCAGCAGTGATATTAACAGGGAAACAGATACGCAGTATTTT. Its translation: CASSDINRETDTQYF.

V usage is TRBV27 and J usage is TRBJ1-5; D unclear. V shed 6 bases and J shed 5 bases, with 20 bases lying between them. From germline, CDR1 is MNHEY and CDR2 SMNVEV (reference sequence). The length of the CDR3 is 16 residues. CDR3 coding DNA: TGTGCCAGCAGACTTAGTATCCGCGGGTCCGATCAGCCCCAGCATTTT. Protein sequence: CASRLSIRGSDQPQHF.

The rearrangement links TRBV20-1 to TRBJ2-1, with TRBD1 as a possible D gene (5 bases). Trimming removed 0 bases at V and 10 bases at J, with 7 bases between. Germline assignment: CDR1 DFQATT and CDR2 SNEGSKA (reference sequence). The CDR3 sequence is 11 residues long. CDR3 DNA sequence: TGCAGTGCTAGAGATAAGGGGGAGCAGTTCTTC. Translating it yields CSARDKGEQFF.

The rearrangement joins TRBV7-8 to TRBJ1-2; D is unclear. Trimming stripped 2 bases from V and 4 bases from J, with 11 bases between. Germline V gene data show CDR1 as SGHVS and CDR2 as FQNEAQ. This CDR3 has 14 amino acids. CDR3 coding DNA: TGTGCCAGCAGCTTAACACGGTTGGGCTATGGCTACACCTTC. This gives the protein CASSLTRLGYGYTF.

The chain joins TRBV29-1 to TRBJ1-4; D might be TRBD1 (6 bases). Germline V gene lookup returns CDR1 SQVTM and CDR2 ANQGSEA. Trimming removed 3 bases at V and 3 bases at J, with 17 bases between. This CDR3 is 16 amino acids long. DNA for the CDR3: TGCAGCGTTGAGGGTCCTAGGGGGGAATCTAATGAAAAACTGTTTTTT. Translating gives CSVEGPRGESNEKLFF.

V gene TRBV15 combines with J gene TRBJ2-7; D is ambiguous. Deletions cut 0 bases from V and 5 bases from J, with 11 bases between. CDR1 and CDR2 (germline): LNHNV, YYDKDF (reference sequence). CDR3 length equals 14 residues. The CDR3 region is CATSREGTAHEQYF. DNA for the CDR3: TGTGCCACCAGCAGAGAGGGTACCGCCCACGAGCAGTACTTC.

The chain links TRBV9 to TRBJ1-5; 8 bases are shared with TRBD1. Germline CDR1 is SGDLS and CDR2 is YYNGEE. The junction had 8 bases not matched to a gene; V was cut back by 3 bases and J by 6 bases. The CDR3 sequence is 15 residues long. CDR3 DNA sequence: TGTGCCAGCAGCGCGGGGGGACAGGACAGTCAGCCCCAGCATTTT. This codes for CASSAGGQDSQPQHF.

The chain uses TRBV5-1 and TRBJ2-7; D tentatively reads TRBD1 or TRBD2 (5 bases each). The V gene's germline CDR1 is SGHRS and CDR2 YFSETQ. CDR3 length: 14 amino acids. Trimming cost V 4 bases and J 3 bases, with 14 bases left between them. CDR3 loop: CASSPGTGNYEQYF. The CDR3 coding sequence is TGCGCCAGCAGCCCCGGGACGGGGAACTACGAGCAGTACTTC.

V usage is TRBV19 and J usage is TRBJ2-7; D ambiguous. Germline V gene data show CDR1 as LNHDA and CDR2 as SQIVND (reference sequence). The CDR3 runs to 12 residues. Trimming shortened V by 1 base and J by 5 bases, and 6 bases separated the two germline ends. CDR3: CASSIGAHEQYF. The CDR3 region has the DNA TGTGCCAGTAGTATAGGGGCCCACGAGCAGTACTTC.

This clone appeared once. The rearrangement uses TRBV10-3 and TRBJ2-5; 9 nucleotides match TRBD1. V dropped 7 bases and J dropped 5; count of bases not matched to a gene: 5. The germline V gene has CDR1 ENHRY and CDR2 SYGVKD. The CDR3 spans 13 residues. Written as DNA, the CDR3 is TGTGCCATCACCCCCGGGACAGGGGAGACCCAGTACTTC. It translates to CAITPGTGETQYF.

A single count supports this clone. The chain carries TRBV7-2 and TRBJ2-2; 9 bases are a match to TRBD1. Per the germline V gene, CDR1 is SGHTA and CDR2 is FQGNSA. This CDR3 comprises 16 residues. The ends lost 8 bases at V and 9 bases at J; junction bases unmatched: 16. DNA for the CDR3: TGTGCCAGCCGACCTCCGGGACAGGGTGTTCTAAGGGAGCTGTTTTTT. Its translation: CASRPPGQGVLRELFF.

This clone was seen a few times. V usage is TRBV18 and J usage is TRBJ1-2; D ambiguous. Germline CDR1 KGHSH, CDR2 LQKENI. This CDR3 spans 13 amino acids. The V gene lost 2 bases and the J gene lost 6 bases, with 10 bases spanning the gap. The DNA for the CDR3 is TGTGCCAGCTCACCAAACAGCGGCGATGGCTACACCTTC. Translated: CASSPNSGDGYTF.

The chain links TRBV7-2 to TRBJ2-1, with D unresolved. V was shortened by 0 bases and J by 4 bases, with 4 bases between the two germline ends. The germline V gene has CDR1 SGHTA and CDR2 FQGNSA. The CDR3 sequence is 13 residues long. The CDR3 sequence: CASSLAVYNEQFF. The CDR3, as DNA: TGTGCCAGCAGCTTAGCCGTTTACAATGAGCAGTTCTTC.

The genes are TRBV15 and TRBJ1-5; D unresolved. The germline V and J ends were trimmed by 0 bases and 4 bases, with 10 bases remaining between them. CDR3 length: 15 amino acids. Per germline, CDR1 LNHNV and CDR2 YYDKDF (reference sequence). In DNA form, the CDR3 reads TGTGCCACCAGCAGAGATCTTAACGGTAATCAGCCCCAGCATTTT. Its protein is CATSRDLNGNQPQHF.

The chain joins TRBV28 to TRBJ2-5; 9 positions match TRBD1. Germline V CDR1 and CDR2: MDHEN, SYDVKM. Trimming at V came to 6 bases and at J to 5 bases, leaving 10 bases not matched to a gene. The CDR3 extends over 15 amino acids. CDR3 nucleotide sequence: TGTGCCAGCAGGGCCCCGGGACAGGGCTCTGAGACCCAGTACTTC. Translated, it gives CASRAPGQGSETQYF.

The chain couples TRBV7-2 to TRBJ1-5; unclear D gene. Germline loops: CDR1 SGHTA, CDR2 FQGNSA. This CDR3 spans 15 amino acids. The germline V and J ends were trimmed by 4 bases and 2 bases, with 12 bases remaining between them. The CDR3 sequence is CASSSSQPGNQPQHF. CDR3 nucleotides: TGTGCCAGCAGCTCCTCTCAGCCCGGCAATCAGCCCCAGCATTTT.

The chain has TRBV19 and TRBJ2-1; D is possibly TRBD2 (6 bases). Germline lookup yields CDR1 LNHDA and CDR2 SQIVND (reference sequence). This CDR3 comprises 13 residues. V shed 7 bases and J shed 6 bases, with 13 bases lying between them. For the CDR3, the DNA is TGTGCCAGTACCCGCGGGGTGGGCAATGAGCAGTTCTTC. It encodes CASTRGVGNEQFF.